These T cell receptor beta chains were read from a single sample in a study of Tregs in tolerant kidney transplant recipients. TCRdb's copy holds only in-frame clones and misses some; the assay was immunoSEQ multiplex PCR. Here the sample spans approximately 75,000 clones, 85% to 95% being singletons. The sequences come from Tregs from blood, collected before the transplant. These receptor sequences come from a human donor who received a combined kidney and bone marrow transplant. Each CDR3 is given with its conserved first and last residue. D genes are given only for firm matches. Clone size, where shown, is once, few, many, or a class for clones that have expanded.

len: 15; abundance: -; v_gene: TRBV6-6; j_gene: TRBJ2-7; d_gene: TRBD1; CDR3nt: TGTGCCAGCAGGGTAACAGGGGGCACAACCTACGAGCAGTACTTC; CDR3aa: CASRVTGGTTYEQYF
len: 16; abundance: -; v_gene: TRBV19; j_gene: TRBJ2-6; d_gene: -; CDR3nt: TGTGCCAGTAGTATAGGGTACCCCTCTGGGGCCAACGTCCTGACTTTC; CDR3aa: CASSIGYPSGANVLTF
len: 12; abundance: -; v_gene: TRBV2; j_gene: TRBJ2-2; d_gene: -; CDR3nt: TGTGCCAGCAGGAGCGAGGGCGGGGAGCTGTTTTTT; CDR3aa: CASRSEGGELFF
len: 13; abundance: -; v_gene: TRBV6-5; j_gene: TRBJ2-2; d_gene: -; CDR3nt: TGTGCCAGCAGGGCAGGGAACACCGGGGAGCTGTTTTTT; CDR3aa: CASRAGNTGELFF
len: 15; abundance: -; v_gene: TRBV7-2; j_gene: TRBJ2-7; d_gene: -; CDR3nt: TGTGCCAGCAGCTTAAGGGCGGGACGTCATTACGAGCAGTACTTC; CDR3aa: CASSLRAGRHYEQYF
len: 14; abundance: -; v_gene: TRBV30; j_gene: TRBJ2-1; d_gene: TRBD1; CDR3nt: TGTGCCTGGAGCCTCCTGGGGACAGGGGAGGAGCAGTTCTTC; CDR3aa: CAWSLLGTGEEQFF
len: 12; abundance: -; v_gene: TRBV29-1; j_gene: TRBJ2-7; d_gene: -; CDR3nt: TGCAGCGTTGCTGACAACAGCTACGAGCAGTACTTC; CDR3aa: CSVADNSYEQYF
len: 15; abundance: -; v_gene: TRBV7-9; j_gene: TRBJ1-1; d_gene: -; CDR3nt: TGTGCCAGCAGCCTGAGTGGTAGGGAGAACACTGAAGCTTTCTTT; CDR3aa: CASSLSGRENTEAFF
len: 13; abundance: -; v_gene: TRBV27; j_gene: TRBJ2-7; d_gene: -; CDR3nt: TGTGCCAGCAGTCAGAGATTTACGTACGAGCAGTACTTC; CDR3aa: CASSQRFTYEQYF
len: 12; abundance: -; v_gene: TRBV29-1; j_gene: TRBJ1-6; d_gene: TRBD1; CDR3nt: TGCAGCGCCAGGTCACAGGGGGGGCCCCTCCACTTT; CDR3aa: CSARSQGGPLHF
len: 12; abundance: few; v_gene: TRBV12-1; j_gene: TRBJ2-3; d_gene: -; CDR3nt: TGTGCCAGCATAGCGTTCCCAGATACGCAGTATTTT; CDR3aa: CASIAFPDTQYF
len: 15; abundance: -; v_gene: TRBV6-5; j_gene: TRBJ2-3; d_gene: -; CDR3nt: TGTGCCAGCAGCTACCGGGGCTCTAGCACAGATACGCAGTATTTT; CDR3aa: CASSYRGSSTDTQYF
len: 19; abundance: -; v_gene: TRBV5-5; j_gene: TRBJ2-1; d_gene: TRBD1; CDR3nt: TGTGCCAGCAGCCAAGCGTCGGGACAGGGGGTGAGCTCCTACAATGAGCAGTTCTTC; CDR3aa: CASSQASGQGVSSYNEQFF
len: 13; abundance: -; v_gene: TRBV28; j_gene: TRBJ2-7; d_gene: -; CDR3nt: TGTGCCAGCGAGGGGACCCACTCCTACGAGCAGTACTTC; CDR3aa: CASEGTHSYEQYF
len: 14; abundance: -; v_gene: TRBV5-4; j_gene: TRBJ1-1; d_gene: -; CDR3nt: TGTGCCAGCAGCCCCGGGGGGGGGAGAACTGAAGCTTTCTTT; CDR3aa: CASSPGGGRTEAFF
len: 16; abundance: -; v_gene: TRBV30; j_gene: TRBJ1-3; d_gene: -; CDR3nt: TGTGCCTGGAGTGTCGGGACAACTTTAACTGGAAACACCATATATTTT; CDR3aa: CAWSVGTTLTGNTIYF
len: 15; abundance: -; v_gene: TRBV5-1; j_gene: TRBJ1-2; d_gene: TRBD1; CDR3nt: TGCGCCAGCAGCTTGGAAGGACAGGGGCCCAATGGCTACACCTTC; CDR3aa: CASSLEGQGPNGYTF
len: 15; abundance: once; v_gene: TRBV7-8; j_gene: TRBJ2-1; d_gene: TRBD2; CDR3nt: TGTGCCAGCAGCTTAGCCCTAGCGGGAGTTTCTGAGCAGTTCTTC; CDR3aa: CASSLALAGVSEQFF
len: 12; abundance: few; v_gene: TRBV19; j_gene: TRBJ2-3; d_gene: -; CDR3nt: TGTGCCAGTAGTTCCCACACAGATACGCAGTATTTT; CDR3aa: CASSSHTDTQYF
len: 13; abundance: -; v_gene: TRBV27; j_gene: TRBJ2-5; d_gene: -; CDR3nt: TGTGCCAGCAGTCCGGGGGTTCAAGAGACCCAGTACTTC; CDR3aa: CASSPGVQETQYF
len: 14; abundance: -; v_gene: TRBV5-1; j_gene: TRBJ1-4; d_gene: -; CDR3nt: TGCGCCAGCAGCTGGAAGGGGGATGGTGAAAAACTGTTTTTT; CDR3aa: CASSWKGDGEKLFF
len: 15; abundance: -; v_gene: TRBV4-1; j_gene: TRBJ2-7; d_gene: TRBD1; CDR3nt: TGCGCCAGCAGCCAAGCATGGGACAGCTCCTACGAGCAGTACTTC; CDR3aa: CASSQAWDSSYEQYF
len: 15; abundance: -; v_gene: TRBV2; j_gene: TRBJ2-1; d_gene: TRBD2; CDR3nt: TGTGCCAGCAGCGCCGGGACTAGCGGGTACAATGAGCAGTTCTTC; CDR3aa: CASSAGTSGYNEQFF
len: 11; abundance: -; v_gene: TRBV2; j_gene: TRBJ2-7; d_gene: -; CDR3nt: TGTGCCAGCAAGGTGGAATACGAGCAGTACTTC; CDR3aa: CASKVEYEQYF
len: 15; abundance: few; v_gene: TRBV6-1; j_gene: TRBJ1-5; d_gene: -; CDR3nt: TGTGCCAGCAGTGCCCCGATAGGGAGCAATCAGCCCCAGCATTTT; CDR3aa: CASSAPIGSNQPQHF
len: 13; abundance: -; v_gene: TRBV28; j_gene: TRBJ2-7; d_gene: -; CDR3nt: TGTGCCAGCAGGCGGGACAGTTCCTACGAGCAGTACTTC; CDR3aa: CASRRDSSYEQYF
len: 15; abundance: -; v_gene: TRBV7-2; j_gene: TRBJ2-5; d_gene: -; CDR3nt: TGTGCCAGCAGCTTGACGGGGATTGAAGAAGAGACCCAGTACTTC; CDR3aa: CASSLTGIEEETQYF
len: 15; abundance: -; v_gene: TRBV5-4; j_gene: TRBJ1-1; d_gene: -; CDR3nt: TGTGCCAGCAGCCGAATTACCGGCGCGAGGACTGAAGCTTTCTTT; CDR3aa: CASSRITGARTEAFF
len: 12; abundance: -; v_gene: TRBV7-3; j_gene: TRBJ1-1; d_gene: -; CDR3nt: TGTGCCAGCAGCTTTGGGTCCGGTGAAGCTTTCTTT; CDR3aa: CASSFGSGEAFF
len: 15; abundance: -; v_gene: TRBV28; j_gene: TRBJ1-5; d_gene: TRBD1; CDR3nt: TGTGCCAGCAGCTCCCGACAGGGTGAGATTCAGCCCCAGCATTTT; CDR3aa: CASSSRQGEIQPQHF
len: 15; abundance: -; v_gene: TRBV4-2; j_gene: TRBJ2-2; d_gene: -; CDR3nt: TGTGCCAGCAGCCAAGATACCAGGAACACCGGGGAGCTGTTTTTT; CDR3aa: CASSQDTRNTGELFF
len: 16; abundance: -; v_gene: TRBV6-5; j_gene: TRBJ2-3; d_gene: TRBD1; CDR3nt: TGTGCCAGCAGTTACTCCGGGACAGGGGTCCCAGATACGCAGTATTTT; CDR3aa: CASSYSGTGVPDTQYF
len: 14; abundance: -; v_gene: TRBV7-2; j_gene: TRBJ1-2; d_gene: -; CDR3nt: TGTGCCAGCAGCTTATGGACGGAGTTGAAATATTCCACCTTC; CDR3aa: CASSLWTELKYSTF
len: 15; abundance: -; v_gene: TRBV5-1; j_gene: TRBJ1-5; d_gene: -; CDR3nt: TGCGCCAGCAGCTTGGCCGGGGAGGGGAATCAGCCCCAGCATTTT; CDR3aa: CASSLAGEGNQPQHF
len: 16; abundance: -; v_gene: TRBV28; j_gene: TRBJ1-5; d_gene: TRBD1; CDR3nt: TGTGCCAGCAGCCGACCGGACAGGGGTGGGGATCAGCCCCAGCATTTT; CDR3aa: CASSRPDRGGDQPQHF
len: 12; abundance: once; v_gene: TRBV28; j_gene: TRBJ1-2; d_gene: -; CDR3nt: TGTGCCAGCAGCCTTGACACAAGTGGCTACACCTTC; CDR3aa: CASSLDTSGYTF
len: 16; abundance: -; v_gene: TRBV5-1; j_gene: TRBJ2-2; d_gene: TRBD2; CDR3nt: TGCGCCAGCAGGGTAGCGGGGACCTCGAACACCGGGGAGCTGTTTTTT; CDR3aa: CASRVAGTSNTGELFF
len: 17; abundance: -; v_gene: TRBV5-1; j_gene: TRBJ1-6; d_gene: TRBD1; CDR3nt: TGCGCCAGCAGCTTGGGGCAGGGGGCTTCCTCAAGATCACCCCTCCACTTT; CDR3aa: CASSLGQGASSRSPLHF
len: 15; abundance: -; v_gene: TRBV11-2; j_gene: TRBJ2-5; d_gene: TRBD2; CDR3nt: TGTGCCAGCAGCCTGGGACTAGCGGCACAAGAGACCCAGTACTTC; CDR3aa: CASSLGLAAQETQYF
len: 14; abundance: -; v_gene: TRBV5-1; j_gene: TRBJ1-2; d_gene: TRBD1; CDR3nt: TGCGCCAGCAGCTTGGAGGACAGGGGAGGCGGCTACACCTTC; CDR3aa: CASSLEDRGGGYTF
len: 15; abundance: -; v_gene: TRBV7-2; j_gene: TRBJ2-7; d_gene: TRBD1; CDR3nt: TGTGCCAGCAGCTTCCAGGGACAGGGGTACTACGAGCAGTACTTC; CDR3aa: CASSFQGQGYYEQYF
len: 14; abundance: -; v_gene: TRBV27; j_gene: TRBJ1-4; d_gene: -; CDR3nt: TGTGCCAGCAGTTTGACTGGTCCCTGGGGAAAACTGTTTTTT; CDR3aa: CASSLTGPWGKLFF
len: 13; abundance: -; v_gene: TRBV15; j_gene: TRBJ1-5; d_gene: -; CDR3nt: TGTGCCACCAGCAGTAGGTCCGGTCAGCCCCAGCATTTT; CDR3aa: CATSSRSGQPQHF
len: 17; abundance: -; v_gene: TRBV16; j_gene: TRBJ1-5; d_gene: -; CDR3nt: TGTGCCAGCAGCCAATTAGTCGGATCCTATAGCAATCAGCCCCAGCATTTT; CDR3aa: CASSQLVGSYSNQPQHF
len: 15; abundance: once; v_gene: TRBV5-6; j_gene: TRBJ2-7; d_gene: TRBD1; CDR3nt: TGTGCCAGCAGCTTGGTGACAGGGAACCGTAACGAGCAGTACTTC; CDR3aa: CASSLVTGNRNEQYF
len: 15; abundance: -; v_gene: TRBV5-1; j_gene: TRBJ2-5; d_gene: TRBD1; CDR3nt: TGCGCCAGCAGCCTCGGACAGGGGCGTCAAGAGACCCAGTACTTC; CDR3aa: CASSLGQGRQETQYF
len: 15; abundance: -; v_gene: TRBV4-1; j_gene: TRBJ2-3; d_gene: TRBD1; CDR3nt: TGCGCCAGCAGCCAAGGACAGGGGGCCACAGATACGCAGTATTTT; CDR3aa: CASSQGQGATDTQYF
len: 15; abundance: once; v_gene: TRBV30; j_gene: TRBJ2-5; d_gene: -; CDR3nt: TGTGCCTGGAGTCAGCCCTGGACAGATCAGGAGACCCAGTACTTC; CDR3aa: CAWSQPWTDQETQYF
len: 14; abundance: -; v_gene: TRBV11-2; j_gene: TRBJ1-5; d_gene: -; CDR3nt: TGTGCCAGCAGCTTAGACAGGGTCAATCAGCCCCAGCATTTT; CDR3aa: CASSLDRVNQPQHF
len: 12; abundance: -; v_gene: TRBV6-6; j_gene: TRBJ2-4; d_gene: -; CDR3nt: TGTGCCAGCAAGGGCAAAGGGAACATTCAGTACTTC; CDR3aa: CASKGKGNIQYF
len: 16; abundance: -; v_gene: TRBV6-1; j_gene: TRBJ2-2; d_gene: -; CDR3nt: TGTGCCAGCAGTGAAGCCGAGCGGGCTAACACCGGGGAGCTGTTTTTT; CDR3aa: CASSEAERANTGELFF
len: 15; abundance: -; v_gene: TRBV19; j_gene: TRBJ2-7; d_gene: -; CDR3nt: TGTGCCAGTAGTATAGATCGCGGGACCGGCTACGAGCAGTACTTC; CDR3aa: CASSIDRGTGYEQYF
len: 13; abundance: few; v_gene: TRBV7-9; j_gene: TRBJ1-2; d_gene: -; CDR3nt: TGTGCCAGCAGCTTAATGAGCGGTTATGGCTACACCTTC; CDR3aa: CASSLMSGYGYTF
len: 14; abundance: -; v_gene: TRBV2; j_gene: TRBJ2-1; d_gene: TRBD2; CDR3nt: TGTGCCAGCCGGACTAGCGGGAGCGGGTATGAGCAGTTCTTC; CDR3aa: CASRTSGSGYEQFF
len: 17; abundance: -; v_gene: TRBV5-1; j_gene: TRBJ2-6; d_gene: -; CDR3nt: TGCGCCAGCAGCTTGGCCCTAGCAGGAGCTGGGGCCAACGTCCTGACTTTC; CDR3aa: CASSLALAGAGANVLTF
len: 14; abundance: few; v_gene: TRBV2; j_gene: TRBJ2-3; d_gene: -; CDR3nt: TGTGCCAGCAGGGAGGGCCAAGCCACAGATACGCAGTATTTT; CDR3aa: CASREGQATDTQYF
len: 14; abundance: -; v_gene: TRBV10-3; j_gene: TRBJ1-1; d_gene: -; CDR3nt: TGTGCCATCAGTGGGGGCCGACTGAACACTGAAGCTTTCTTT; CDR3aa: CAISGGRLNTEAFF
len: 18; abundance: -; v_gene: TRBV2; j_gene: TRBJ2-1; d_gene: TRBD2; CDR3nt: TGTGCCAGCAGTGAATGGGGTCAAGCGGGAGGGCCATACAATGAGCAGTTCTTC; CDR3aa: CASSEWGQAGGPYNEQFF
len: 13; abundance: -; v_gene: TRBV5-6; j_gene: TRBJ1-1; d_gene: -; CDR3nt: TGTGCCAGCAGCTTGGGGGGGAGGACTGAAGCTTTCTTT; CDR3aa: CASSLGGRTEAFF